The 23 T cell receptor beta chains below were found in one sample sequenced in a study of metastatic and nonmetastatic thyroid tumors. All patients were treatment-naive before thyroid surgery. TCRdb re-analyzed the PCR reads using MiXCR. Of roughly 57,000 clones in the sample, approximately 22% are singletons; the top ten hold under 4.5%. Sequenced: blood. The receptor set was obtained from a female donor with papillary thyroid cancer or a benign thyroid nodule (not recorded which). Some clones in this sample may be carry-over from other donors' samples.

This chain uses TRBV5-1 with TRBJ2-2, with D unresolved. The CDR3 consists of 15 residues. With 0 bases removed from V and 4 bases from J, the gap between germline ends came to 10 bases. Germline-derived CDR1 and CDR2 are SGHRS and YFSETQ. The CDR3 bases are TGCGCCAGCAGCTTGGACCTGGCATCCACCGGGGAGCTGTTTTTT. Encoded protein: CASSLDLASTGELFF.

At least ten counts were recorded for this clone. The gene calls are TRBV20-1 and TRBJ2-5; TRBD2 aligns across 12 bases. The V gene end was trimmed by 2 bases and the J gene end by 1 base; junction bases not matched to a gene: 2. The CDR3 runs to 15 residues. Germline V CDR1 and CDR2: DFQATT, SNEGSKA (reference sequence). CDR3 protein: CSARLAGGLQETQYF. In DNA, the CDR3 is TGCAGTGCTAGACTAGCGGGAGGGCTCCAAGAGACCCAGTACTTC.

This clone has at least ten counts. This chain joins TRBV2 and TRBJ1-4; tentatively, D is TRBD1 (5 bases). The CDR3 consists of 14 residues. With 2 bases removed from V and 7 bases from J, the gap between germline ends came to 11 bases. Germline loops: CDR1 SNHLY, CDR2 FYNNEI. CDR3 region: CASSEYQGFEKLFF. The CDR3 coding sequence is TGTGCCAGCAGTGAATATCAGGGATTTGAAAAACTGTTTTTT.

The table lists this clone with many counts. The chain carries TRBV3-1 and TRBJ1-1; the D gene is possibly TRBD1 (6 bases). CDR3 length: 15 residues. Germline loops: CDR1 LGHDT, CDR2 YNNKEL (reference sequence). The V end lost 6 bases, the J end lost 1 base, and 15 bases lay between the germline ends. Written as DNA, the CDR3 is TGTGCCAGCAGTCGCACAGGGACGGGGAACACTGAAGCTTTCTTT. Translated: CASSRTGTGNTEAFF.

This clone was picked up many times. The rearrangement joins TRBV2 to TRBJ1-1, with D possibly being TRBD1 (5 bases). Germline lookup yields CDR1 SNHLY and CDR2 FYNNEI. V was trimmed by 5 bases and J by 0 bases, leaving 7 bases between them. This CDR3 spans 13 amino acids. The DNA of the CDR3 is TGTGCCAGCAGTCGGGGGATGAACACTGAAGCTTTCTTT. Amino acid sequence: CASSRGMNTEAFF. Filled out from reference TRBV2 and TRBJ1-1, the complete variable domain reads EPEVTQTPSHQVTQMGQEVILRCVPISNHLYFYWYRQILGQKVEFLVSFYNNEISEKSEIFDDQFSVERPDGSNFTLKIRSTKLEDSAMYFCASSRGMNTEAFFGQGTRLTVV.

The table lists this clone with many counts. In nucleotides, the CDR3 is TGTGCCCACGGTCCGGACGGACTTTATGGCTACACCTTC. It translates to CAHGPDGLYGYTF. V gene TRBV10-3 combines with J gene TRBJ1-2, with D hard to call. There are 13 residues in the CDR3. CDR1 is ENHRY, CDR2 SYGVKD, per germline. Trimming stripped 11 bases from V and 5 bases from J, with 18 bases between.

In its sample, this clone was seen many times. The chain is built from TRBV20-1 and TRBJ2-1; 13 nucleotides line up with TRBD2. V dropped 2 bases and J dropped 0; count of bases not matched to a gene: 7. In germline, CDR1 is DFQATT, CDR2 SNEGSKA (reference sequence). The CDR3 has 18 residues. CDR3 sequence reads: CSARRGLAGMGSYNEQFF. The CDR3 coding sequence is TGCAGTGCTAGACGGGGACTAGCGGGAATGGGCTCCTACAATGAGCAGTTCTTC.

With respect to this clone: Being one base from a much bigger clone, this may be a read error. V and J are TRBV18 and TRBJ1-5, with D tentatively TRBD1 (5 bases). CDR3 length: 16 residues. Per germline, CDR1 KGHSH and CDR2 LQKENI. The CDR3, as DNA: TGTGCCAGCTCACCGGGCGGGGGGGGAGGCAATCCGCCCCAGCATTTT. As protein: CASSPGGGGGNPPQHF.

This clone appeared many times. As DNA, the CDR3 is TGTGCCAGCAGCAATAGCGGGAGTAGCGGGTCCGGGGAGCTGTTTTTT. Amino acid sequence: CASSNSGSSGSGELFF. The chain joins TRBV9 to TRBJ2-2; 9 nucleotides line up with TRBD2. The V and J ends lost 4 bases and 6 bases, in that order; junction bases with no gene match: 10. The germline CDR1 and CDR2 sequences are SGDLS and YYNGEE. The CDR3 consists of 16 residues.

This clone is judged medium-sized. This chain joins TRBV20-1 and TRBJ1-1, with D uncertain. The CDR3 runs to 14 residues. V lost 0 bases and J 5 bases, leaving 13 bases between the germline ends. CDR1 is DFQATT, CDR2 SNEGSKA, per germline (reference sequence). The CDR3 region is CSARDWRRETEAFF. In DNA, the CDR3 is TGCAGTGCTAGAGATTGGAGGAGAGAAACTGAAGCTTTCTTT.

Points on this clone: Since a much larger clone is just one base distant, this may be a read error. At the DNA level, this CDR3 is encoded by other sequences in the same sample as well. The chain links TRBV19 to TRBJ2-1; TRBD2 might be the D (5 bases). V was trimmed by 1 base and J by 10 bases, leaving 20 bases between them. Germline CDR1 and CDR2: LNHDA and SQIVND (reference sequence). There are 16 residues in the CDR3. CDR3 in DNA: TGTGCCAGTAGTATAGGTCCGGCCGGAGGACCGGGGGAGCAGTTCTTC. It codes for CASSIGPAGGPGEQFF.

This clone was picked up many times. This chain links TRBV28 with TRBJ2-5; the D is unclear. The CDR3 runs 12 residues. In germline, CDR1 is MDHEN, CDR2 SYDVKM. The germline V and J ends were trimmed by 7 bases and 0 bases, with 6 bases remaining between them. The CDR3 loop reads CASTDNQETQYF. The CDR3 DNA reads as TGTGCCAGCACCGACAACCAAGAGACCCAGTACTTC. Supplemented by reference TRBV28 and TRBJ2-5, the full variable domain reads DVKVTQSSRYLVKRTGEKVFLECVQDMDHENMFWYRQDPGLGLRLIYFSYDVKMKEKGDIPEGYSVSREKKERFSLILESASTNQTSMYLCASTDNQETQYFGPGTRLLVL.

This clone appeared many times. V usage is TRBV5-5 and J usage is TRBJ2-4, with D perhaps matching TRBD2 (7 bases). V lost 0 bases and J lost 0, with 10 bases in between. Per germline, CDR1 SGHKS and CDR2 YYEKEE (reference sequence). The CDR3 runs 16 residues. The CDR3 DNA follows: TGTGCCAGCAGCTTGGATAGGGGGGGAGCCAAAAACATTCAGTACTTC. Protein product: CASSLDRGGAKNIQYF. Full variable domain (rest looked up from reference TRBV5-5 and TRBJ2-4): DAGVTQSPTHLIKTRGQQVTLRCSPISGHKSVSWYQQVLGQGPQFIFQYYEKEERGRGNFPDRFSARQFPNYSSELNVNALLLGDSALYLCASSLDRGGAKNIQYFGAGTRLSVL.

This clone has ten or more counts. The gene calls are TRBV6-1 and TRBJ1-1; no clear D gene. CDR3 length equals 14 residues. Looked up from germline, CDR1 is MNHNS and CDR2 is SASEGT. Trimming stripped 7 bases from V and 1 base from J, with 13 bases between. CDR3 in DNA: TGTGCCAGCACCCGTGTTGGGGAGAACACTGAAGCTTTCTTT. Translated, it gives CASTRVGENTEAFF.

This clone was counted ten times or more. The J gene is TRBJ2-1, the V gene TRBV20-1; D perhaps matches TRBD1 (6 bases). The CDR3 contains 15 residues. CDR1 and CDR2 (germline): DFQATT, SNEGSKA (reference sequence). V lost 6 bases, J lost 3 bases, and 18 bases lay in between. DNA for the CDR3: TGCAGTGCCCTTAGGGGGAGAGTAATCTACAATGAGCAGTTCTTC. It codes for CSALRGRVIYNEQFF.

This clone was seen only a few times. A read error may explain this, as a much larger clone is one base away. The chain carries TRBV28 and TRBJ1-2, with 7 nucleotides matching TRBD1. Germline CDR1 reads MDHEN; CDR2 reads SYDVKM. J lost 5 bases, V lost 2 bases, and 8 bases had no gene match. This CDR3 has 15 residues. The DNA for the CDR3 is TGTGCCAGCAGTTTACCCCCTCGGACAGGTTATGGCTACACCTTC. Translated: CASSLPPRTGYGYTF.

This clone has a count of ten or more. The rearrangement uses TRBV15 and TRBJ1-1, with D possibly matching TRBD1 (6 bases). Germline V gene sequence: CDR1 LNHNV, CDR2 YYDKDF (reference sequence). This CDR3 contains 14 residues. Trimming shortened V by 0 bases and J by 8 bases, and 13 bases separated the two germline ends. Written as DNA, the CDR3 is TGTGCCACCAGCAGAGATGCAGGGGCAGGGGAAGCTTTCTTT. It yields the protein CATSRDAGAGEAFF.

The V gene is TRBV20-1, the J gene TRBJ2-1; D is perhaps TRBD2 (6 bases). Germline V gives CDR1 DFQATT, CDR2 SNEGSKA (reference sequence). The CDR3 has 14 residues. V was shortened by 5 bases and J by 6 bases, with 17 bases between the two germline ends. DNA of the CDR3: TGCAGTGCTGGGAGGCTAGGGTGGTGCAATGAGCAGTTCTTC. The encoded protein is CSAGRLGWCNEQFF.

In this sample, this clone turned up many times. This sequence joins TRBV7-3 and TRBJ2-3, with 7 bases aligning to TRBD2. Germline V lookup: CDR1 SGHTA, CDR2 FQGTGA. The CDR3 is 16 residues long. V lost 5 bases to trimming and J lost 4 bases; unmatched junction nucleotides: 12. This chain's CDR3 is CASSQSTSRGADTQYF. CDR3 DNA sequence: TGTGCCAGCAGCCAATCGACTAGCAGAGGGGCAGATACGCAGTATTTT.

This clone has a count of ten or more. This chain uses TRBV29-1 with TRBJ2-3, with D unresolved. Germline V CDR1 and CDR2: SQVTM, ANQGSEA. Between the trimmed V and J ends, which lost 6 bases and 4 bases, there was a span of 11 bases. The CDR3 is 12 amino acids. CDR3 protein: CSVVRGPDTQYF. The CDR3 DNA sequence: TGCAGCGTCGTAAGAGGTCCAGATACGCAGTATTTT.

This clone was seen repeatedly, ten times or more. V and J are TRBV24-1 and TRBJ1-2; 7 positions agree with TRBD1. Germline CDR1 KGHDR, CDR2 SFDVKD. The length of the CDR3 is 15 residues. The V segment lost 7 bases and the J segment 3 bases; nucleotides outside the gene matches: 10. The CDR3 DNA sequence: TGTGCCACCAGCGCGCCGACAGGGTCTGACTATGGCTACACCTTC. This sequence encodes CATSAPTGSDYGYTF.

This clone was detected ten times or more. Other nucleotide sequences in the sample specify the same CDR3. V gene TRBV7-8 combines with J gene TRBJ1-1; D uncertain. V was clipped by 0 bases and J by 7 bases, with 15 bases between them. This CDR3 contains 15 residues. The germline gives CDR1 SGHVS, CDR2 FQNEAQ. DNA for the CDR3: TGTGCCAGCAGCTTAGCGCTATTGGGTAGCGGTGAAGCTTTCTTT. It is translated as CASSLALLGSGEAFF.

Ten or more counts support this clone. The CDR3, as DNA: TGTGCCAGCTGGGAACGGGACGGTGCTAACTATGGCTACACCTTC. It codes for CASWERDGANYGYTF. This chain uses TRBV28 with TRBJ1-2; D might be TRBD1 (5 bases). The CDR3 length is 15 residues. Trimming took off 8 bases at V and 0 bases at J, with 16 bases between the two ends. Germline V gives CDR1 MDHEN, CDR2 SYDVKM.